This T cell receptor beta chain was captured in a study of technical replicates of blood from several donors. V was pared by 5 bases and J by 3 bases, with 5 bases of the junction left unmatched. The CDR3 consists of 15 residues. From germline, CDR1 is SEHNR and CDR2 FQNEAQ (reference sequence). The method was immunoSEQ multiplex PCR; TCRdb's version includes in-frame clones alone and lacks a portion of them. The sample yields 70,000 to 95,000 clones, 75% to 95% seen once. The sequence was collected from a human donor in good health. Some clones in this sample may be carry-over from other donors' samples. The chain is built from TRBV7-9 and TRBJ2-7; 12 positions match TRBD1. The sequenced sample consisted of T cells isolated from PBMCs. The CDR3 is CASSPGTGGLYEQYF. CDR3 nucleotides: TGTGCCAGCAGCCCCGGGACAGGGGGCCTCTACGAGCAGTACTTC.